A single sample gave rise to the 8 T cell receptor beta chains below, sequenced in a study of monozygotic twins with inflammatory bowel disease (dated by TCRdb to about 2019). Libraries came from 5' RACE. Instrument on record: Illumina HiSeq 2500. After TCRdb reprocessed the reads, each CDR3 protein sequence was kept as one row, without DNA. The sample's records list more than 350,000 distinct CDR3 sequences. The biggest ten clones account for 2.4% of the sample. Input material: blood. The source is a human donor with ulcerative colitis or Crohn's disease, or a healthy co-twin of an affected twin (not recorded which).

The chain recombines TRBV7-9 with TRBJ1-5; without DNA, the TCRdb call of TRBD1 cannot be checked. CDR3 length: 16 residues. CDR1 and CDR2 (germline): SEHNR, FQNEAQ (reference sequence). CDR3 amino acids: CASSPTGNYSNQPQHF.

This chain joins TRBV12-3 or TRBV12-4 and TRBJ2-1; TCRdb picks TRBD1, but there is no DNA to check that call. The CDR3 is made up of 12 amino acids. The CDR3: CASRSLGNEQFF.

This sequence joins TRBV5-1 and TRBJ2-1. The CDR3 spans 13 residues. Germline CDR1 SGHRS, CDR2 YFSETQ. CDR3 amino acids: CATKTGLYNERFF. Variable domain in full (rest from reference TRBV5-1 and TRBJ2-1): KAGVTQTPRYLIKTRGQQVTLSCSPISGHRSVSWYQQTPGQGLQFLFEYFSETQRNKGNFPGRFSGRQFSNSRSEMNVSTLELGDSALYLCATKTGLYNERFFGPGTRLTVL.

The gene calls are TRBV5-6 and TRBJ2-3; the D call from TCRdb, TRBD1, cannot be confirmed without DNA. From germline, CDR1 is SGHDT and CDR2 YYEEEE. The CDR3 length is 15 residues. The CDR3 loop is CASSLPRQATDTQYF.

The chain uses TRBV6-1 and TRBJ1-1; the D call of TRBD1 rests on TCRdb alone, since no DNA is present to check it. CDR3 length: 14 amino acids. Germline V lookup: CDR1 MNHNS, CDR2 SASEGT. CDR3 loop: CASSERWGGTEAFF.

V and J are TRBV7-9 and TRBJ1-4; the D gene TCRdb calls, TRBD1, cannot be checked with no DNA. The germline V gene has CDR1 SEHNR and CDR2 FQNEAQ (reference sequence). The CDR3 loop spans 15 amino acids. CDR3 sequence: CASSLDRGRNEKLFF.

The rearrangement uses TRBV29-1 and TRBJ1-1. The CDR3 totals 13 residues. The germline V gene encodes CDR1 SQVTM and CDR2 ANQGSEA. CDR3: CSVEAPRRAEAFF.

This chain links TRBV19 with TRBJ2-7. The germline gives CDR1 LNHDA, CDR2 SQIVND (reference sequence). There are 11 residues in the CDR3. CDR3 region: CASSTGLEQYF.